Each of the 27 T cell receptor beta chains below was sequenced from the same sample in a study of blood T cell repertoires in COVID-19. Sequencing was performed with immunoSEQ multiplex PCR; in TCRdb, only in-frame clones are kept and a portion is missing. The table records 130,000 to 150,000 clones, approximately 80% of them present only once. The sample was peripheral blood. These receptor sequences come from a woman in her 40s with active or convalescent COVID-19.

The rearrangement uses TRBV24-1 and TRBJ1-2, with no clear D. Trimming cost V 5 bases and J 8 bases, with 14 bases left between them. Germline lookup yields CDR1 KGHDR and CDR2 SFDVKD. The CDR3 loop spans 13 amino acids. The CDR3 DNA sequence: TGTGCCACCAGTGGAGCGCCTTCGGCCGGCTACACCTTC. Its protein is CATSGAPSAGYTF.

V is TRBV19 and J is TRBJ2-7; 10 nucleotides align to TRBD2. There are 17 residues in the CDR3. Trimming took 3 bases from V and 4 from J; bases not matched to a gene: 12. The germline V gene has CDR1 LNHDA and CDR2 SQIVND (reference sequence). Here the CDR3 DNA reads TGTGCCAGTAGTATTTCAGGAGCTAGCGGGAGTCCGTACGAGCAGTACTTC. Protein product: CASSISGASGSPYEQYF.

The chain is built from TRBV10-3 and TRBJ2-7; 13 bases match TRBD2. The CDR3 is 17 residues long. V dropped 7 bases and J dropped 5; count of bases not matched to a gene: 14. Germline V gene lookup returns CDR1 ENHRY and CDR2 SYGVKD. The CDR3 is CAITATDTGLAGDEQYF. The CDR3 coding sequence is TGTGCCATCACCGCCACTGATACCGGACTAGCGGGAGACGAGCAGTACTTC.

The chain recombines TRBV7-2 with TRBJ2-6; D gene unclear. Trimming left V 1 base short and J 3 bases short, with 4 bases between. Germline V gene lookup returns CDR1 SGHTA and CDR2 FQGNSA. The CDR3 has 14 residues. The CDR3 loop reads CASSLGYGANVLTF. CDR3 nucleotide sequence: TGTGCCAGCAGCTTAGGTTATGGGGCCAACGTCCTGACTTTC.

The chain joins TRBV10-3 to TRBJ2-7, with 11 bases fitting TRBD2. In germline, CDR1 is ENHRY, CDR2 SYGVKD. The V segment lost 7 bases and the J segment 6 bases; nucleotides outside the gene matches: 8. CDR3 size: 14 residues. In DNA, the CDR3 is TGTGCCATCAAGGTTAGCGGGGGGGCTCGCGAGCAGTACTTC. The encoded protein is CAIKVSGGAREQYF.

This chain connects TRBV24-1 to TRBJ2-1; 8 bases line up with TRBD1. The CDR3 runs 16 residues. Germline V gene sequence: CDR1 KGHDR, CDR2 SFDVKD. V lost 4 bases and J lost 2; bases outside the gene matches: 6. Written as DNA, the CDR3 is TGTGCCACCAGTGACCGCGACAGGGGACCCTACAATGAGCAGTTCTTC. Translated, it gives CATSDRDRGPYNEQFF.

The rearrangement links TRBV10-1 to TRBJ1-1, with D hard to call. From germline, CDR1 is WNHNN and CDR2 SYGVQD (reference sequence). V lost 4 bases to trimming and J lost 1 base, with 7 bases between them. The CDR3 is made up of 13 amino acids. This CDR3 reads CASSVAGNTEAFF. The CDR3 bases are TGCGCCAGCAGTGTGGCGGGGAACACTGAAGCTTTCTTT.

CDR3 in DNA: TGTGCCAGCAGATCCTCGGGACAGGGGAACGAGCAGTACTTC. The encoded protein is CASRSSGQGNEQYF. The J gene is TRBJ2-7, the V gene TRBV7-2, with 10 bases that match TRBD1. V was clipped by 6 bases and J by 5 bases; unmatched bases: 7. The length of the CDR3 is 14 residues. Per germline, CDR1 SGHTA and CDR2 FQGNSA. The whole variable domain, remainder taken from reference TRBV7-2 and TRBJ2-7, is GAGVSQSPSNKVTEKGKDVELRCDPISGHTALYWYRQSLGQGLEFLIYFQGNSAPDKSGLPSDRFSAERTGGSVSTLTIQRTQQEDSAVYLCASRSSGQGNEQYFGPGTRLTVT.

V and J are TRBV25-1 and TRBJ2-1, with D unclear. The germline gives CDR1 MGHDK, CDR2 SYGVNS. V was cut by 1 base and J by 1 base, with 8 bases left in between. The CDR3 sequence is 15 residues long. The CDR3 loop is CASSEWQASYNEQFF. CDR3 sequence (DNA): TGTGCCAGCAGTGAATGGCAGGCGTCCTACAATGAGCAGTTCTTC.

V gene TRBV6-5 combines with J gene TRBJ1-2; 7 positions match TRBD1. J gave up 3 bases and V 5 bases, and 3 bases lay outside the gene matches. Per germline, CDR1 MNHEY and CDR2 SVGAGI. The CDR3 is made up of 13 amino acids. The CDR3 sequence is CASSRDSHYGYTF. For the CDR3, the DNA is TGTGCCAGCAGTAGGGACAGCCACTATGGCTACACCTTC.

This clone was seen more than once but under ten times. The chain uses TRBV19 and TRBJ1-2; a possible D gene is TRBD1 (6 bases). The V gene's germline CDR1 is LNHDA and CDR2 SQIVND (reference sequence). The ends were cut back, 1 base at V and 4 bases at J, with 7 bases in the middle. The CDR3 extends over 13 amino acids. The CDR3 loop is CASSIGQAYGYTF. CDR3 nucleotides: TGTGCCAGTAGTATAGGACAGGCCTATGGCTACACCTTC.

The chain is built from TRBV2 and TRBJ2-1, with D perhaps TRBD2 (5 bases). The CDR3 runs 14 residues. Germline lookup yields CDR1 SNHLY and CDR2 FYNNEI. The germline V and J ends were trimmed by 6 bases and 9 bases, with 18 bases remaining between them. The DNA of the CDR3 is TGTGCCAGCAGGAAGAACGGGGTTCCCGCTGAGCAGTTCTTC. Translation gives CASRKNGVPAEQFF.

The chain links TRBV19 to TRBJ1-1; possible D gene TRBD1, 5 bases. Trimming pared 3 bases from V and 2 bases from J, leaving 16 bases between. Germline loops: CDR1 LNHDA, CDR2 SQIVND (reference sequence). The CDR3 has 16 residues. CDR3 sequence: CASSMYPREGNTEAFF. In DNA, the CDR3 is TGTGCCAGTAGTATGTACCCCAGGGAAGGAAACACTGAAGCTTTCTTT.

The rearrangement links TRBV7-9 to TRBJ2-7; tentative D call: TRBD2 (7 bases). There are 16 residues in the CDR3. Germline CDR1 and CDR2: SEHNR and FQNEAQ (reference sequence). V lost 6 bases to trimming and J lost 6 bases, with 24 bases between them. The CDR3 loop is CASRGGPGSFPGEQYF. The CDR3 DNA is TGTGCCAGCAGGGGGGGGCCAGGGTCGTTCCCTGGCGAGCAGTACTTC.

This chain joins TRBV27 and TRBJ1-2, with TRBD1 identical over 9 bases. CDR1 and CDR2 from the germline V gene are MNHEY and SMNVEV (reference sequence). Trimming at V came to 4 bases and at J to 2 bases, leaving 5 bases not matched to a gene. This CDR3 comprises 15 residues. CDR3 region: CASSSGDRENYGYTF. CDR3 bases: TGTGCCAGCAGTTCCGGGGACAGGGAGAACTATGGCTACACCTTC.

The chain joins TRBV5-1 to TRBJ1-1; unclear D gene. The length of the CDR3 is 14 residues. The germline V gene encodes CDR1 SGHRS and CDR2 YFSETQ. V was clipped by 0 bases and J by 1 base, with 7 bases between them. The CDR3 region has the DNA TGCGCCAGCAGCTTGGCACAGACGAACACTGAAGCTTTCTTT. Translated, it gives CASSLAQTNTEAFF.

The gene calls are TRBV27 and TRBJ1-4; TRBD1 agrees at 8 bases. V shed 4 bases and J 8 bases; nucleotides not matched to a gene: 12. Germline loops: CDR1 MNHEY, CDR2 SMNVEV (reference sequence). The CDR3 runs to 16 residues. The CDR3 region is CASSSLRETGAEKLFF. The CDR3 nucleotides read TGTGCCAGCAGTTCCCTCCGGGAGACAGGGGCCGAAAAACTGTTTTTT.

This chain connects TRBV15 to TRBJ1-1, with D possibly being TRBD1 (5 bases). This CDR3 has 15 amino acids. Deletions cut 1 base from V and 2 bases from J, with 11 bases between. CDR1 is LNHNV, CDR2 YYDKDF, per germline (reference sequence). This CDR3 is CATSRVGQGNTEAFF. In nucleotides, the CDR3 is TGTGCCACCAGCAGAGTTGGGCAGGGCAACACTGAAGCTTTCTTT.

Comment on this clone: Other DNA sequences in the same sample also yield this CDR3. The V gene is TRBV5-1, the J gene TRBJ1-3; 7 bases match TRBD1. V gave up 4 bases and J gave up 1 base; unmatched junction bases: 2. Germline CDR1 and CDR2: SGHRS and YFSETQ. This CDR3 contains 14 residues. The CDR3 sequence is CASSPTGSGNTIYF. CDR3 nucleotides: TGCGCCAGCAGCCCGACAGGGTCTGGAAACACCATATATTTT.

The chain combines TRBV9 with TRBJ1-1; 8 bases map to TRBD1. The V gene end was trimmed by 2 bases and the J gene end by 6 bases; junction bases not matched to a gene: 9. The CDR3 consists of 15 residues. Germline V gives CDR1 SGDLS, CDR2 YYNGEE. CDR3 nucleotides: TGTGCCAGCAGCGTTCGACAGGGGACACCCGCTGAAGCTTTCTTT. Protein product: CASSVRQGTPAEAFF.

The sample holds one count of this clone. This chain links TRBV28 with TRBJ1-5; D may be TRBD1 (5 bases). Trimming stripped 2 bases from V and 6 bases from J, with 14 bases between. The CDR3 loop spans 15 amino acids. Germline CDR1 is MDHEN and CDR2 is SYDVKM. The CDR3 sequence is CASSLKAGKSQPQHF. The CDR3 DNA is TGTGCCAGCAGTTTAAAAGCAGGGAAGAGTCAGCCCCAGCATTTT.

V gene TRBV29-1 combines with J gene TRBJ2-7, with TRBD2 matching 10 bases. Germline V gene lookup returns CDR1 SQVTM and CDR2 ANQGSEA. Trimming took 6 bases from V and 3 from J; bases not matched to a gene: 2. The length of the CDR3 is 12 residues. The DNA for the CDR3 is TGCAGCGTGTGGACTAGCGGCTACGAGCAGTACTTC. This translates into CSVWTSGYEQYF.

V and J are TRBV30 and TRBJ1-4, with 8 bases aligning to TRBD1. The junction had 27 bases not matched to a gene; V was cut back by 0 bases and J by 3 bases. Looked up from germline, CDR1 is GTSNPN and CDR2 is SVGIG (reference sequence). The CDR3 runs to 23 residues. The CDR3 nucleotides are TGTGCCTGGAGTGTACACCTACGGGCCTCGGACAGGGTGGGGAGGTGGGCTAATGAAAAACTGTTTTTT. Translation: CAWSVHLRASDRVGRWANEKLFF.

V and J are TRBV11-2 and TRBJ1-1; 11 bases map to TRBD1. The CDR3 has 15 amino acids. The junction had 5 bases not matched to a gene; V was cut back by 4 bases and J by 4 bases. Germline V gene sequence: CDR1 SGHAT, CDR2 FQNNGV. The CDR3 loop reads CASSSWTGGGTEAFF. Here the CDR3 DNA reads TGTGCCAGCAGCTCTTGGACAGGGGGCGGCACTGAAGCTTTCTTT.

V and J are TRBV5-1 and TRBJ2-1, with D tentatively TRBD1 (5 bases). V lost 4 bases and J lost 3, with 20 bases in between. Germline V gene data show CDR1 as SGHRS and CDR2 as YFSETQ. The length of the CDR3 is 17 residues. This CDR3 is CASSPNPYRTGYNEQFF. The DNA for the CDR3 is TGCGCCAGCAGCCCTAACCCCTACAGGACCGGCTACAATGAGCAGTTCTTC.

The V gene is TRBV9, the J gene TRBJ1-5; 7 nucleotides agree with TRBD1. Per the germline V gene, CDR1 is SGDLS and CDR2 is YYNGEE. The CDR3 consists of 14 residues. J was trimmed by 6 bases and V by 2 bases; bases with no gene match: 5. For the CDR3, the DNA is TGTGCCAGCAGCGTGGAAGGGGGCGGTCAGCCCCAGCATTTT. Translated: CASSVEGGGQPQHF.

V is TRBV5-5 and J is TRBJ1-4, with 8 bases lining up with TRBD1. The junction had 14 bases not matched to a gene; V was cut back by 3 bases and J by 7 bases. This CDR3 region has 17 residues. Germline V lookup: CDR1 SGHKS, CDR2 YYEKEE (reference sequence). The CDR3 sequence is CASSWGGTGHRGEKLFF. For the CDR3, the DNA is TGTGCCAGCAGCTGGGGCGGGACAGGCCACCGCGGTGAAAAACTGTTTTTT.